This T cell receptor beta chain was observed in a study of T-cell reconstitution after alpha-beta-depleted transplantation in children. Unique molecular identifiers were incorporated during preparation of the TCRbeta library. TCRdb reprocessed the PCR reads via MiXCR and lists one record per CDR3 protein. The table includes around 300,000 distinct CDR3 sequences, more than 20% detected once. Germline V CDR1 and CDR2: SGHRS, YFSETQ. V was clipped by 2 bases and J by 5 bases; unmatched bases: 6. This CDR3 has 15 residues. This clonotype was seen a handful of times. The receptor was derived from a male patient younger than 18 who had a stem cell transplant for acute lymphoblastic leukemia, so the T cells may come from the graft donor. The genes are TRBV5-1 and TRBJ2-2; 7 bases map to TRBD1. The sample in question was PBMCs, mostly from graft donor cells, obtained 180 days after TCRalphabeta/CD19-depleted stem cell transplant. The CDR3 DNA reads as TGCGCCAGCAGCTTTTACAGGGGTGGAACCGGGGAGCTGTTTTTT. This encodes CASSFYRGGTGELFF.